This T cell receptor (beta chain) was sequenced during a study of technical replicates of blood from several donors. V lost 6 bases, J lost 0 bases, and 6 bases lay in between. CDR3 length: 12 amino acids. Germline-derived CDR1 and CDR2 are SEHNR and FQNEAQ (reference sequence). Libraries were prepared by immunoSEQ multiplex PCR; TCRdb keeps only in-frame clonotypes and omits some of them. Seen here are about 76,000 clones, around 97% observed once, and the top ten hold 0.21%. The rearrangement joins TRBV7-9 to TRBJ2-7, with TRBD2 as a possible D gene (5 bases). This receptor was taken from a human donor in good health. The material sequenced was T cells isolated from PBMCs. Here the CDR3 reads CASRGSSYEQYF. CDR3 coding DNA: TGTGCCAGCAGGGGGAGCTCCTACGAGCAGTACTTC.